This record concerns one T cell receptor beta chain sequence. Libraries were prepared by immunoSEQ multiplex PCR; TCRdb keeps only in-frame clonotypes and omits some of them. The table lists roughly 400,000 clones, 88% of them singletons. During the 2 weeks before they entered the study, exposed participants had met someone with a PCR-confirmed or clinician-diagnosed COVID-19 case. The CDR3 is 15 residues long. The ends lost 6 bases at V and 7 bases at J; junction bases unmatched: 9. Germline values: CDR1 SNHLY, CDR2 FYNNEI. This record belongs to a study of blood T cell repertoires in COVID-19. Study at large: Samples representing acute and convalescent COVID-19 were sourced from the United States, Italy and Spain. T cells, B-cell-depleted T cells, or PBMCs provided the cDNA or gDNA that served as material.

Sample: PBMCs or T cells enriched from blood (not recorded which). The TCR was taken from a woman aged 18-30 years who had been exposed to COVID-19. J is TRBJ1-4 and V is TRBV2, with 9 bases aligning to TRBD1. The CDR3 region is CASRSGTGPGEKLFF. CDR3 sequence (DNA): TGTGCCAGCAGGTCCGGGACAGGGCCAGGTGAAAAACTGTTTTTT.